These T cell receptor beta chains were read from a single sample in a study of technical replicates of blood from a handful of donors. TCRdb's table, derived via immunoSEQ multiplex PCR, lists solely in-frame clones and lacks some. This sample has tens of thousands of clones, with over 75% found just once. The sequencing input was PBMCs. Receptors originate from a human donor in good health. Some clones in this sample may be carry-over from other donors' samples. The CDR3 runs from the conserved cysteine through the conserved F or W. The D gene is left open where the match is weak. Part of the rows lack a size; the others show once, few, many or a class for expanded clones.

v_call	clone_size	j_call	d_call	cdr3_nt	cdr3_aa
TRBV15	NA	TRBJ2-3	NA	TGTGCCACCAGCCGACCACAGGGCGGGGATACGCAGTATTTT	CATSRPQGGDTQYF
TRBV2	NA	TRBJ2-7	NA	TGTGCCAGCAGTGAAGCGATTTTCCCCGGCGAGCAGTACTTC	CASSEAIFPGEQYF
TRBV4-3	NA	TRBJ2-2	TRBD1	TGCGCCAGCAGCCAAGATGGCAGGGGGACCGGGGAGCTGTTTTTT	CASSQDGRGTGELFF
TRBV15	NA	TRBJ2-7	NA	TGTGCCACCAGCAGAGTAGACAGAAAGGAGGAGCAGTACTTC	CATSRVDRKEEQYF
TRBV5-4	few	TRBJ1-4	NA	TGTGCCAGCAGCCAATTGTCGGGAACAAATGAAAAACTGTTTTTT	CASSQLSGTNEKLFF
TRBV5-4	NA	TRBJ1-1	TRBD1	TGTGCCAGCAGCGGCAGGGGGTTGGGAACTGAAGCTTTCTTT	CASSGRGLGTEAFF
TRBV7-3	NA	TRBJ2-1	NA	TGTGCCAGCGGCCTTCGTGGCGGCTCCTACAATGAGCAGTTCTTC	CASGLRGGSYNEQFF
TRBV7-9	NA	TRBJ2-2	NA	TGTGCCAGCTGCCTCCTAGCTCCCGGGGAGCTGTTTTTT	CASCLLAPGELFF
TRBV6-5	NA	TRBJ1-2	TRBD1	TGTGCCAGCAGTTACTCGAAGACAGGGGCTAACTATGGCTACACCTTC	CASSYSKTGANYGYTF
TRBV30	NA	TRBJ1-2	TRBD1	TGTGCCTGGAGTGTACAGGGGGGCTACACCTTC	CAWSVQGGYTF
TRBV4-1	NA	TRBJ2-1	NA	TGCGCCAGCAGCCAAGATAGCGCAAAGCAGTTCTTC	CASSQDSAKQFF
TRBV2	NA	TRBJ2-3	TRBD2	TGTGCCAGCACCCTTAGCGGGATCCCGGGGGATACGCAGTATTTT	CASTLSGIPGDTQYF
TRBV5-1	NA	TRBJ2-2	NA	TGCGCCAGCAGCTTTTCAGGAGGCGGGGAGCTGTTTTTT	CASSFSGGGELFF
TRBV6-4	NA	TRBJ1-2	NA	TGTGCCAGCAGAGCCCTCCCGGGAGGCTATGGCTACACCTTC	CASRALPGGYGYTF
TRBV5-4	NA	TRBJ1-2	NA	TGTGCCAGCAGATCACCGAACAGGGCATCTAGTGGCTACACCTTC	CASRSPNRASSGYTF
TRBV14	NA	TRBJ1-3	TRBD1	TGTGCCAGCAGCACGACGACAGGGAACCCTCTCTCTGGAAACACCATATATTTT	CASSTTTGNPLSGNTIYF
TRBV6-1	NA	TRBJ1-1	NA	TGTGCCAGCAGGGACAGTCAGCAGAGGGACACTGAAGCTTTCTTT	CASRDSQQRDTEAFF
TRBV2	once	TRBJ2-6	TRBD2	TGTGCCACTCGCCGGGACTATAGTTCGGGGGCCAACGTCCTGACTTTC	CATRRDYSSGANVLTF
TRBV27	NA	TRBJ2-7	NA	TGTGCCAGCAGTTTAGCCGGGACATCCTACGAGCAGTACTTC	CASSLAGTSYEQYF
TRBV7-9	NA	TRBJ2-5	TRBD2	TGTGCCAGCGGGTCGGGAGGAGAGACCCAGTACTTC	CASGSGGETQYF
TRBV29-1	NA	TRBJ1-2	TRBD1	TGCAGCGCTCTGAGGGACAGAGGTTACACCTTC	CSALRDRGYTF
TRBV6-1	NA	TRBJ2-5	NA	TGTGCCAGCTGCCGGGGACAACAAGAGACCCAGTACTTC	CASCRGQQETQYF
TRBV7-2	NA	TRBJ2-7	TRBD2	TGTGCCAGCAGCCCTAACGGGAGGGCAGAAGAGCAGTACTTC	CASSPNGRAEEQYF
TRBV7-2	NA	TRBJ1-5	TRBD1	TGTGCCAGCAGCTTAGGGCAGGGGGATCAGCCCCAGCATTTT	CASSLGQGDQPQHF
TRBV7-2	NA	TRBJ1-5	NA	TGTGCCAGCACAGCCAGACTCAATCAGCCCCAGCATTTT	CASTARLNQPQHF
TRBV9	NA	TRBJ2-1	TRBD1	TGTGCCAGCAGCCTTCGGACAGGGGGACAGAAGGTGAATGAGCAGTTCTTC	CASSLRTGGQKVNEQFF
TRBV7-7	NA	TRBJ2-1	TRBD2	TGTGCCAGCAGCCCGAGCGGGGGGGCCCATGAGCAGTTCTTC	CASSPSGGAHEQFF
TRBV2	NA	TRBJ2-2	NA	TGTGCCAGCAGTGACAGGGGAGACACCGGGGAGCTGTTTTTT	CASSDRGDTGELFF
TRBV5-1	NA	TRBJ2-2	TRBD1	TGCGCCAGCAGCCCAGATGGACAGGTGTACACCGGGGAGCTGTTTTTT	CASSPDGQVYTGELFF
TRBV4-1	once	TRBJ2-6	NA	TGCGCCAGCAGCCTAAAATCAGGGTTGGCCAACGTCCTGACTTTC	CASSLKSGLANVLTF
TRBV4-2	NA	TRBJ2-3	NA	TGTGCCAGCAGCCAACCCTCCCGCACAGATACGCAGTATTTT	CASSQPSRTDTQYF
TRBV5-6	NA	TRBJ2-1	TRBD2	TGTGCCAGCAGCTCGTCTAGCGGGATCTACAATGAGCAGTTCTTC	CASSSSSGIYNEQFF
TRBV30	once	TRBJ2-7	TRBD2	TGTGCCTCCTCGCTGTCGGGGGGGAACGAGCAGTACTTC	CASSLSGGNEQYF
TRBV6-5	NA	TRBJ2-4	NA	TGTGCCAGCAGTCCCGACTTAGCCAAAAACATTCAGTACTTC	CASSPDLAKNIQYF
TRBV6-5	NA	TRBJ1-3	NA	TGTGCCAGCAGCGAACAGACCCCCTCTGGAAACACCATATATTTT	CASSEQTPSGNTIYF
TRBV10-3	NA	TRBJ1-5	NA	TGTGCCATCAGTGAGTTAGAATTACTACAGCCCCAGCATTTT	CAISELELLQPQHF
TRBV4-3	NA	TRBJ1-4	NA	TGCGCCAGCAGCCAAGATTGGGGGGGGCGGATTGAAGCGGTCTCGAAGAAAAAACTGTTTTTT	CASSQDWGGRIEAVSKKKLFF
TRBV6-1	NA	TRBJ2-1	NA	TGTGCCAGCGTGGGGGGTTATGAGCAGTTCTTC	CASVGGYEQFF
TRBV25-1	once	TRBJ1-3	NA	TGTGCCAGCAGTGGCAGGGCTCTTTGGAACACCATATATTTT	CASSGRALWNTIYF
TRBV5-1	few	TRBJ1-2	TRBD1	TGCGCCAGCAGCCGGACAGGGGCGAACTATGGCTACACCTTC	CASSRTGANYGYTF
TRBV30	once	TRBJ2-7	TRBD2	TGTGCCTCCTCGCTGGCGGGGGGGAACGAGCAGTACTTC	CASSLAGGNEQYF
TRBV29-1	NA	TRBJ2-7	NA	TGCAGCGTTGCACAGGGATTTTGGTACGAGCAGTACTTC	CSVAQGFWYEQYF
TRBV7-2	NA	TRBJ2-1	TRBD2	TGTGCCAGCAGCTTAGTCGGCGGGAGCTCCTACAATGAGCAGTTCTTC	CASSLVGGSSYNEQFF
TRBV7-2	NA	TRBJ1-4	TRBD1	TGTGCCAGCAGCCTGTCGACAGGGGGCGAACTGTTTTTT	CASSLSTGGELFF
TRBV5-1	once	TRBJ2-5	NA	TGCGCCAGCAGCTACACAGGTCAAGAGACCCAGTACTTC	CASSYTGQETQYF
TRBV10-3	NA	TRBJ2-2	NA	TGTGCCATCAGTGAGCAATGGTGGCGTCAGGGAAACACCGGGGAGCTGTTTTTT	CAISEQWWRQGNTGELFF
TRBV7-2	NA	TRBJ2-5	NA	TGTGCCAGCAGCTTAGGGGGGGGCGTGGAGACCCAGTACTTC	CASSLGGGVETQYF
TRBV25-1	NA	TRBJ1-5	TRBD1	TGTGCCAGCAGTGGGGGACAGTTGACCAATCAGCCCCAGCATTTT	CASSGGQLTNQPQHF
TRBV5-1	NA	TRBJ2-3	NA	TGCGCCAGCAGCCCGGGAGCCTACACAGATACGCAGTATTTT	CASSPGAYTDTQYF
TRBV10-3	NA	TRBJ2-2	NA	TGTGCCATCAGTGACGTGGGGCACACCGGGGAGCTGTTTTTT	CAISDVGHTGELFF
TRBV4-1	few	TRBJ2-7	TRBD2	TGCGCCAGCAGCCAAGATGCGGGGGGCTACTACGAGCAGTACTTC	CASSQDAGGYYEQYF
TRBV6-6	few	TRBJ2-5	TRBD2	TGTGCCAGCACCTCACAGAGCGGGAGGGCGGAAGAGACCCAGTACTTC	CASTSQSGRAEETQYF
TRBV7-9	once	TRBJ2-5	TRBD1	TGTGCCAGCAGCAACACCGGGACAGGGGGACAAGAGACCCAGTACTTC	CASSNTGTGGQETQYF
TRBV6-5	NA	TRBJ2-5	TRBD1	TGTGCCAGCAGGAGGACTCGGACAGGGTCAGAGACCCAGTACTTC	CASRRTRTGSETQYF